A single sample gave rise to the 13 T cell receptor beta chains below, sequenced in a study of cytomegalovirus exposure and HLA in healthy donors. Researchers ran the PCR with 60 Vbeta and 13 Jbeta primers. The method was immunoSEQ multiplex PCR; TCRdb's version includes in-frame clones alone and lacks a portion of them. The data contain 100,000 to 150,000 clones, more than 70% of them singletons. Sequenced input: PBMCs. These TCRs come from a woman in her sixties in good health and CMV-seronegative.

The chain recombines TRBV25-1 with TRBJ1-6; 9 positions agree with TRBD1. The CDR3 covers 15 residues. The junction had 5 bases not matched to a gene; V was cut back by 5 bases and J by 6 bases. The germline V gene encodes CDR1 MGHDK and CDR2 SYGVNS. The CDR3: CASSKSGQGNSPLHF. The CDR3 DNA reads TGTGCCAGCAGTAAGTCGGGACAGGGTAATTCACCCCTCCACTTT. Supplemented by reference TRBV25-1 and TRBJ1-6, the full variable domain reads EADIYQTPRYLVIGTGKKITLECSQTMGHDKMYWYQQDPGMELHLIHYSYGVNSTEKGDLSSESTVSRIRTEHFPLTLESARPSHTSQYLCASSKSGQGNSPLHFGNGTRLTVT.

With respect to this clone: One end of the junction does not line up with germline, which may come from a read error. The rearrangement uses TRBV7-9 and TRBJ2-7, with TRBD2 matching over 8 bases. Germline values: CDR1 SEHNR, CDR2 FQNEAQ (reference sequence). The CDR3 is 16 residues long. For the CDR3, the DNA is TGTTCCAGCAGCCCCCAAGGTAGCGGGACGGTTTACGAGCAGTACTTC. As protein: CSSSPQGSGTVYEQYF.

The sample holds one count of this clone. J is TRBJ2-2 and V is TRBV30, with 9 bases matching TRBD1. CDR1 GTSNPN and CDR2 SVGIG come from the germline V gene (reference sequence). V was clipped by 0 bases and J by 3 bases; unmatched bases: 17. This CDR3 region has 20 residues. CDR3 amino acids: CAWSVRDRVSVFVDTGELFF. CDR3 DNA: TGTGCCTGGAGTGTCCGGGACAGGGTTTCAGTATTTGTGGACACCGGGGAGCTGTTTTTT.

The J gene is TRBJ1-4, the V gene TRBV2; no clear D gene. CDR1 and CDR2 from the germline V gene are SNHLY and FYNNEI. CDR3 length equals 13 residues. Trimming removed 7 bases at V and 7 bases at J, with 13 bases between. Here the CDR3 reads CASTRDGGEKLFF. The DNA for the CDR3 is TGTGCCAGCACGCGGGATGGAGGTGAAAAACTGTTTTTT.

The rearrangement links TRBV19 to TRBJ2-1, with 10 bases matching TRBD2. Per germline, CDR1 LNHDA and CDR2 SQIVND (reference sequence). This CDR3 contains 14 residues. V shed 3 bases, J shed 7 bases, and the junction held 3 bases outside the gene matches. Written as DNA, the CDR3 is TGTGCCAGTAGTATCCCAGCGGGAGGGAATGAGCAGTTCTTC. The encoded protein is CASSIPAGGNEQFF.

The CDR3 sequence is CASNIGDGYTF. The CDR3 coding sequence is TGTGCCAGTAATATCGGGGATGGCTACACCTTC. The chain is built from TRBV19 and TRBJ1-2; no clear D gene. Germline V lookup: CDR1 LNHDA, CDR2 SQIVND (reference sequence). The CDR3 spans 11 residues. The germline V and J ends were trimmed by 7 bases and 6 bases, with 9 bases remaining between them.

The CDR3, as DNA: TGTGCCAGTAGTATCTCGACAGGGGATCATGGCTACACCTTC. Translating it yields CASSISTGDHGYTF. The chain couples TRBV19 to TRBJ1-2, with 8 nucleotides matching TRBD1. Germline V gives CDR1 LNHDA, CDR2 SQIVND (reference sequence). The trim removed 3 bases at V and 6 bases at J, leaving 6 bases unmatched. CDR3 length: 14 amino acids.

The count of this clone is one. The V gene is TRBV27, the J gene TRBJ2-7; 10 positions agree with TRBD1. The trim removed 6 bases at V and 1 base at J, leaving 12 bases unmatched. Per the germline V gene, CDR1 is MNHEY and CDR2 is SMNVEV (reference sequence). This CDR3 comprises 17 residues. In DNA form, the CDR3 reads TGTGCCAGCAGATTAACGGGTGTGGGACAGGGGTCCTACGAGCAGTACTTC. It translates to CASRLTGVGQGSYEQYF.

The genes are TRBV2 and TRBJ2-5; D is ambiguous. V was clipped by 5 bases and J by 6 bases, with 10 bases between them. The germline CDR1 and CDR2 sequences are SNHLY and FYNNEI. The CDR3 is made up of 12 amino acids. Here the CDR3 DNA reads TGTGCCAGCAGTCGGCAGGAAAAGACCCAGTACTTC. Amino acid sequence: CASSRQEKTQYF. The whole variable domain, filled in from reference TRBV2 and TRBJ2-5, reads EPEVTQTPSHQVTQMGQEVILRCVPISNHLYFYWYRQILGQKVEFLVSFYNNEISEKSEIFDDQFSVERPDGSNFTLKIRSTKLEDSAMYFCASSRQEKTQYFGPGTRLLVL.

This clone was picked up a small number of times. The chain has TRBV2 and TRBJ2-2; 10 positions match TRBD1. CDR1 and CDR2 (germline): SNHLY, FYNNEI. The CDR3 totals 16 residues. V trimming: 4 bases; J trimming: 4 bases; junction bases outside the gene matches: 6. The CDR3 nucleotides read TGTGCCAGCAGTGCGGGACAGGGGATTATCACCGGGGAGCTGTTTTTT. Protein sequence: CASSAGQGIITGELFF.

This clone was seen a single time. The chain employs TRBV15 and TRBJ1-4, with D possibly TRBD1 on 5 matching bases. CDR1 and CDR2 (germline): LNHNV, YYDKDF (reference sequence). V lost 5 bases and J lost 8, with 12 bases in between. The CDR3 consists of 13 residues. For the CDR3, the DNA is TGTGCCACCAGCGGGGGGGGTCGGGAAAAACTGTTTTTT. Translated, it gives CATSGGGREKLFF.

The CDR3 coding sequence is TGCAGCGTTGTGGGCAAAGCGGGAGGATTTTCGGAGCAGTACTTC. Residues: CSVVGKAGGFSEQYF. V gene TRBV29-1 combines with J gene TRBJ2-7; 9 bases fit TRBD2. The CDR3 loop spans 15 amino acids. From germline, CDR1 is SQVTM and CDR2 ANQGSEA. With 4 bases clipped from V and 7 bases from J, the junction kept 14 bases outside the gene matches.

This clone showed up just once. The CDR3 region is CASSSRGGEQYF. The CDR3 nucleotides are TGTGCCAGCAGTTCGAGAGGGGGCGAGCAGTACTTC. The chain has TRBV2 and TRBJ2-7, with D possibly matching TRBD1 (6 bases). V was pared by 5 bases and J by 6 bases, with 11 bases between. Germline V CDR1 and CDR2: SNHLY, FYNNEI. The length of the CDR3 is 12 residues.